Below, 27 T cell receptor beta chains from the same sample are listed, as sequenced in a study of shared clonotypes between healthy human individuals. Produced via immunoSEQ multiplex PCR; TCRdb's table is partial and in-frame only. The sample has about 980,000 clones; 70% to 85% are singletons. Sequencing was carried out using memory CD4+ T cells sorted from blood. This sample's subset: CD45RA-negative fraction. The receptors derive from a young man in good health.

V is TRBV9 and J is TRBJ2-7; the D is unclear. V was shortened by 0 bases and J by 2 bases, with 9 bases between the two germline ends. The CDR3 totals 14 residues. The germline V gene encodes CDR1 SGDLS and CDR2 YYNGEE. The CDR3 reads CASSVGATPYEQYF. DNA for the CDR3: TGTGCCAGCAGCGTAGGTGCAACTCCCTACGAGCAGTACTTC.

This clone was counted many times. The V call is TRBV6-5, the J call TRBJ1-2; D is possibly TRBD1 (6 bases). The germline CDR1 and CDR2 sequences are MNHEY and SVGAGI. The ends were cut back, 0 bases at V and 2 bases at J, with 10 bases in the middle. This CDR3 has 15 residues. The CDR3 DNA sequence: TGTGCCAGCAGTTACTCAGTCGGACAGAACTATGGCTACACCTTC. As protein: CASSYSVGQNYGYTF.

The J gene is TRBJ2-7, the V gene TRBV18; 7 bases match TRBD2. Germline lookup yields CDR1 KGHSH and CDR2 LQKENI. Germline trimming cut 2 bases from V and 3 bases from J; bases unmatched to any gene: 7. The CDR3 length is 15 residues. The CDR3 region is CASSPASGEGYEQYF. The DNA for the CDR3 is TGTGCCAGCTCACCAGCCTCTGGGGAGGGCTACGAGCAGTACTTC.

DNA for the CDR3: TGTGCCAGCAGCTTAGGCGGGAAGAACACCGGGGAGCTGTTTTTT. Protein product: CASSLGGKNTGELFF. V gene TRBV7-2 combines with J gene TRBJ2-2; a weak D match, TRBD2 (6 bases). CDR1 and CDR2 (germline): SGHTA, FQGNSA. Between the trimmed V and J ends, which lost 1 base and 1 base, there was a span of 7 bases. The CDR3 is 15 residues long.

Remarks on this clone: The same CDR3 also results from other DNA sequences found in this sample. The chain has TRBV7-2 and TRBJ2-5; D is uncertain. Germline loops: CDR1 SGHTA, CDR2 FQGNSA. V was trimmed by 2 bases and J by 4 bases, leaving 5 bases between them. There are 12 residues in the CDR3. CDR3: CASSLLSETQYF. For the CDR3, the DNA is TGTGCCAGCAGCTTATTGTCAGAGACCCAGTACTTC.

This clone has more than one count but fewer than ten. The sample contains more than one DNA sequence encoding this CDR3. The gene calls are TRBV5-1 and TRBJ2-1, with 10 nucleotides matching TRBD2. V trimming: 5 bases; J trimming: 0 bases; junction bases outside the gene matches: 2. Germline loops: CDR1 SGHRS, CDR2 YFSETQ. The length of the CDR3 is 15 residues. CDR3 nucleotide sequence: TGCGCCAGCAGATCTAGCGGGAGCTCCTACAATGAGCAGTTCTTC. As protein: CASRSSGSSYNEQFF.

Comment on this clone: The same CDR3 also results from other DNA sequences found in this sample. This chain connects TRBV6-5 to TRBJ1-3, with a tentative D call TRBD1 (5 bases). V was clipped by 0 bases and J by 7 bases, with 13 bases between them. This CDR3 has 15 amino acids. Germline-derived CDR1 and CDR2 are MNHEY and SVGAGI. The CDR3 DNA reads TGTGCCAGCAGTTACTCTACGCAGGGAGGGAACACCATATATTTT. It is translated as CASSYSTQGGNTIYF.

This clone was picked up one time. The V and J genes are TRBV5-1 and TRBJ2-1; 12 positions match TRBD2. The CDR3 has 16 residues. V trimming: 4 bases; J trimming: 3 bases; junction bases outside the gene matches: 5. CDR1 is SGHRS and CDR2 is YFSETQ in the germline V gene. CDR3 nucleotides: TGCGCCAGCAGCCTGGGACTAGCGGGCGGCTACAATGAGCAGTTCTTC. This encodes CASSLGLAGGYNEQFF.

The V and J genes are TRBV18 and TRBJ2-5; maybe TRBD2 (5 bases). The CDR3 has 15 residues. CDR1 and CDR2 from the germline V gene are KGHSH and LQKENI. V lost 0 bases and J lost 2, with 10 bases in between. DNA for the CDR3: TGTGCCAGCTCACCACCTACTAGTATACAAGAGACCCAGTACTTC. Its translation: CASSPPTSIQETQYF.

The chain is built from TRBV5-1 and TRBJ2-2; TRBD1 matches 12 bases. Germline assignment: CDR1 SGHRS and CDR2 YFSETQ. The CDR3 loop spans 16 amino acids. V was clipped by 4 bases and J by 4 bases; unmatched bases: 5. CDR3 sequence (DNA): TGCGCCAGCAGCGTGGGACAGGGGGCTGTCACCGGGGAGCTGTTTTTT. It is translated as CASSVGQGAVTGELFF.

The rearrangement joins TRBV7-8 to TRBJ2-4; D gene ambiguous. V lost 4 bases to trimming and J lost 0 bases, with 13 bases between them. The CDR3 is 16 amino acids. The V gene's germline CDR1 is SGHVS and CDR2 FQNEAQ. The CDR3 nucleotides read TGTGCCAGCAGCTCCTCCCCTCGCCTAGCCAAAAACATTCAGTACTTC. It yields the protein CASSSSPRLAKNIQYF.

The chain has TRBV19 and TRBJ1-4; D is perhaps TRBD1 (5 bases). In germline, CDR1 is LNHDA, CDR2 SQIVND (reference sequence). Trimming removed 5 bases at V and 7 bases at J, with 17 bases between. This CDR3 has 15 amino acids. For the CDR3, the DNA is TGTGCCAGTAGTTCCCCGGGGGTAGTCGGTGAAAAACTGTTTTTT. Translated: CASSSPGVVGEKLFF.

Comments on this clone: Other DNA variants within this sample encode the same CDR3. The rearrangement joins TRBV5-1 to TRBJ2-1; D remains unclear. This CDR3 region has 12 residues. The germline gives CDR1 SGHRS, CDR2 YFSETQ. Trimming pared 0 bases from V and 10 bases from J, leaving 8 bases between. The CDR3 DNA reads as TGCGCCAGCAGCTTGGGGGGTGGCGAGCAGTTCTTC. It yields the protein CASSLGGGEQFF. Full variable domain (rest looked up from reference TRBV5-1 and TRBJ2-1): KAGVTQTPRYLIKTRGQQVTLSCSPISGHRSVSWYQQTPGQGLQFLFEYFSETQRNKGNFPGRFSGRQFSNSRSEMNVSTLELGDSALYLCASSLGGGEQFFGPGTRLTVL.

The chain links TRBV7-2 to TRBJ2-3; D remains ambiguous. The germline V gene encodes CDR1 SGHTA and CDR2 FQGNSA. Trimming took off 4 bases at V and 0 bases at J, with 11 bases between the two ends. The CDR3 covers 15 residues. CDR3 nucleotide sequence: TGTGCCAGCAGCTCAGAGGCGCAAAGCACAGATACGCAGTATTTT. Its translation: CASSSEAQSTDTQYF.

This clone was found a few times. V gene TRBV7-2 combines with J gene TRBJ2-5; D remains unclear. Between the trimmed V and J ends, which lost 4 bases and 2 bases, there was a span of 11 bases. The length of the CDR3 is 14 residues. In germline, CDR1 is SGHTA, CDR2 FQGNSA. The DNA for the CDR3 is TGTGCCAGCAGCTCCGACGGATGGCAAGAGACCCAGTACTTC. Amino acids: CASSSDGWQETQYF.

V is TRBV13 and J is TRBJ2-3; TRBD2 matches 14 bases. With 6 bases clipped from V and 0 bases from J, the junction kept 11 bases outside the gene matches. The CDR3 loop spans 19 amino acids. CDR1 PRHDT and CDR2 FYEKMQ come from the germline V gene (reference sequence). The CDR3 protein is CASSPGLAGALLSTDTQYF. The CDR3 DNA reads TGTGCCAGCAGTCCGGGACTAGCGGGGGCCCTTCTTAGCACAGATACGCAGTATTTT.

The gene calls are TRBV5-1 and TRBJ2-1; D perhaps matches TRBD1 (6 bases). Germline V gives CDR1 SGHRS, CDR2 YFSETQ. This CDR3 has 13 residues. The V gene lost 0 bases and the J gene lost 8 bases, with 9 bases spanning the gap. The DNA for the CDR3 is TGCGCCAGCAGCTTGGGCAGGGGTTATGAGCAGTTCTTC. Protein product: CASSLGRGYEQFF.

The chain joins TRBV10-3 to TRBJ1-5, with D maybe TRBD1 (5 bases). The CDR3 loop spans 14 amino acids. V was clipped by 3 bases and J by 2 bases, with 8 bases between them. Germline CDR1 reads ENHRY; CDR2 reads SYGVKD. The CDR3 loop is CAISDLGGNQPQHF. In nucleotides, the CDR3 is TGTGCCATCAGTGACCTGGGGGGCAATCAGCCCCAGCATTTT.

This clone was seen once. This chain links TRBV13 with TRBJ1-3, with D perhaps matching TRBD1 (6 bases). From germline, CDR1 is PRHDT and CDR2 FYEKMQ (reference sequence). This CDR3 region has 18 residues. V gave up 3 bases and J gave up 0 bases, with 18 bases separating them. The CDR3 DNA reads as TGTGCCAGCAGCTTGGACAGCCGAATCCAGCTCTCTGGAAACACCATATATTTT. Residues: CASSLDSRIQLSGNTIYF.

This chain joins TRBV5-5 and TRBJ2-5, with a possible D match to TRBD2 (5 bases). V was trimmed by 6 bases and J by 5 bases, leaving 14 bases between them. Germline loops: CDR1 SGHKS, CDR2 YYEKEE (reference sequence). The CDR3 length is 13 residues. CDR3 nucleotides: TGTGCCAGCATCAAGGACTTATGGGAGACCCAGTACTTC. Amino acid sequence: CASIKDLWETQYF.

V is TRBV11-2 and J is TRBJ2-3; TRBD2 matches 9 bases. The CDR3 runs to 17 residues. CDR1 and CDR2 (germline): SGHAT, FQNNGV. The trim removed 1 base at V and 1 base at J, leaving 6 bases unmatched. The CDR3 DNA reads TGTGCCAGCAGCTTAGTTTTAGCGGGAGCAGGCACAGATACGCAGTATTTT. Translated, it gives CASSLVLAGAGTDTQYF. Looking up the rest from reference TRBV11-2 and TRBJ2-3 gives the full variable domain: EAGVAQSPRYKIIEKRQSVAFWCNPISGHATLYWYQQILGQGPKLLIQFQNNGVVDDSQLPKDRFSAERLKGVDSTLKIQPAKLEDSAVYLCASSLVLAGAGTDTQYFGPGTRLTVL.

This clone was seen only once. The chain uses TRBV10-1 and TRBJ2-7; D not resolved. The CDR3 has 13 amino acids. V lost 4 bases, J lost 3 bases, and 10 bases lay in between. CDR1 and CDR2 (germline): WNHNN, SYGVQD (reference sequence). CDR3 region: CASSVTLGYEQYF. CDR3 bases: TGCGCCAGCAGTGTGACCTTGGGCTACGAGCAGTACTTC.

CDR3 DNA: TGCGCCAGCAGCCGCACTAGCGGGAACTCGGAGCAGTTCTTC. Protein: CASSRTSGNSEQFF. J is TRBJ2-1 and V is TRBV5-1; 10 bases align to TRBD2. CDR3 size: 14 residues. Per germline, CDR1 SGHRS and CDR2 YFSETQ. V shed 4 bases and J 10 bases; nucleotides not matched to a gene: 8.

J is TRBJ2-2 and V is TRBV9; 7 nucleotides agree with TRBD2. J was trimmed by 1 base and V by 1 base; bases with no gene match: 7. CDR1 is SGDLS and CDR2 is YYNGEE in the germline V gene. The CDR3 is 17 amino acids. DNA for the CDR3: TGTGCCAGCAGCGTAAGCCGAGCTAGCGGGAACACCGGGGAGCTGTTTTTT. Amino acids: CASSVSRASGNTGELFF.

On this clone: The same CDR3 arises from other DNA sequences in this sample as well. This rearrangement joins TRBV5-8 to TRBJ2-1, with D hard to call. There are 10 residues in the CDR3. V gave up 2 bases and J gave up 8 bases, with 2 bases separating them. The germline V gene has CDR1 SGHTS and CDR2 YDEGEE. CDR3 in DNA: TGTGCCAGCAGCTTCGATGAGCAGTTCTTC. This codes for CASSFDEQFF. The full variable domain, in which reference TRBV5-8 and TRBJ2-1 provide the parts outside the CDR3, is EAGVTQSPTHLIKTRGQQATLRCSPISGHTSVYWYQQALGLGLQFLLWYDEGEERNRGNFPPRFSGRQFPNYSSELNVNALELEDSALYLCASSFDEQFFGPGTRLTVL.

The chain joins TRBV19 to TRBJ2-7, with TRBD2 identical over 8 bases. This CDR3 comprises 16 residues. After removal of 4 bases from V and 3 bases from J, the junction contained 11 bases not matched to a gene. Germline values: CDR1 LNHDA, CDR2 SQIVND (reference sequence). The CDR3 DNA reads TGTGCCAGTAGTACTGCGGGAGGAAGGAGTGTCTACGAGCAGTACTTC. Translated: CASSTAGGRSVYEQYF.

The chain combines TRBV7-9 with TRBJ2-3, with 7 bases aligning to TRBD1. Germline CDR1 SEHNR, CDR2 FQNEAQ (reference sequence). The V gene end was trimmed by 1 base and the J gene end by 6 bases; junction bases not matched to a gene: 7. This CDR3 is 15 amino acids long. The CDR3 protein is CASSLGQGASDTQYF. The CDR3 DNA sequence: TGTGCCAGCAGCTTAGGACAGGGTGCATCGGATACGCAGTATTTT.